Given below is one T cell receptor (beta chain) in context. It has no known antigen specificity. No much larger clonotype is one base removed from it; base qualities were not supplied. This specimen comes from a study of human T cells and chemical hapten exposure (dated by TCRdb to the early 2020s). Describing the broader study: For sensitization, 2% DPC in acetone was applied to a roughly 2 cm by roughly 2 cm area of upper inner arm skin. The libraries were sequenced as a pool, and the TCR yield per sample differed mostly because of small variations in library volumes within the pool. Patch tests used Finn chambers with 0.01% DPC on the upper back, scored after 6 days by International Contact Dermatitis Research Group standards. The mostly female patient cohort included alopecia areata with under or over 50% scalp involvement, alopecia totalis and alopecia universalis. Blood for TCR sequencing was provided by twenty-nine alopecia patients at one to four time points (pre-sensitization, 2, 6 and 24 weeks). This study followed changes in the peripheral blood TCR repertoire in vivo during primary and secondary sensitization of alopecia patients to the hapten diphenylcyclopropenone (DPC). Patients additionally received weekly therapeutic DPC doses to the scalp throughout the approximately 25-week study period. Blood samples were taken from patients before sensitization (week 0) and at 2, 6 and about 24 weeks after DPC sensitization. The study at large found these results: Expanded TCRs formed significantly more large CDR3 similarity clusters than pre-sensitization or healthy control sets, consistent with antigen-driven responses. Alopecia, a presumed autoimmune disease, was present in all patients, so the immune response of the patients might differ from that of healthy individuals. DPC sensitization did not change how many TCRs were above 1 in 1000 frequency, and no evidence was found of alterations in global repertoire structure. Repeated subsampling changed both the strength of the expansion versus patch-test correlation and the threshold at which that correlation became significant. Patch test score correlated positively with the number of PT1 expanded TCRs, reaching significance at thresholds 8, 16 and 32 but not at 4.

The time point label here, explained by the study, means: pre-sensitization, week 0. In the paper's terms, the treatment or condition label means: therapeutic diphenylcyclopropenone sensitization with weekly scalp DPC. Blood at each patch-test visit was drawn before the patch test was applied. To be eligible, patients had to be aged 18 to 70, diagnosed with alopecia and judged suitable for DPC therapy, while pregnant patients were excluded. Total RNA was isolated from unfractionated whole blood collected in Tempus Blood RNA tubes. The method was RACE. TCRdb names NextSeq 500 as the instrument used. During library preparation, unique molecular identifiers were attached to individual cDNA molecules so that TCRs could be counted in a quantitative, reproducible way. Each blood RNA sample was used to sequence both TCR alpha and TCR beta chains. In the authors' own workflow: The median number of TCRs per sample was 95,638, ranging from roughly 20,000 to 690,600. V, J and CDR3 annotation of the TCR reads was performed with the Decombinator software suite. For PS versus PT1 abundance plots, all samples were subsampled to the same number of TCRs (28,000). TCRs were defined as expanded if absent before sensitization and observed at least eight times at the 2-week time point. Through fastp at Q25 and MiXCR, TCRdb rebuilt clones from the public reads, retaining in-frame beta chains. Rows are unified per CDR3 protein, each entry keeping the most common DNA and genes. These V and J calls originate from TCRdb's pipeline instead of the authors' own analysis. The sample includes 300,000 to 450,000 distinct CDR3 sequences, with approximately 5% observed a single time. 7% to 10% of the sample goes to the ten largest clones.

The sample here was whole blood, taken in connection with sensitization to the hapten diphenylcyclopropenone (DPC). This receptor was obtained from a woman younger than 35 with alopecia areata. Some clones in this sample may be carry-over from other donors' samples.

The CDR3 loop reads CASTQETGGSQPQHF. The DNA sequence is TGTGCCAGCACCCAAGAGACAGGTGGTAGTCAGCCCCAGCATTTT. The chain couples TRBV2 to TRBJ1-5; a tentative D call is TRBD1 (6 bases match). Sequences SNHLY (CDR1) and FYNNEI (CDR2) are obtained from the germline V gene. The CDR3 runs 15 residues from the cysteine to the phenylalanine. Only CDR3 DNA remains: 45 bases, in frame from the first base. Trimming takes 7 bases from V and 6 bases from J, and the germline ends sit 19 bases apart.